The 5 T cell receptor beta chains below were found in one sample sequenced in a study of T cell responses to AZD1222 COVID-19 vaccine. Sequenced by immunoSEQ multiplex PCR; TCRdb stores in-frame clones only, minus some. The sample carries over 85,000 clones, 85% to 95% recorded once. The material was peripheral blood, obtained on day 0 of AZD1222 vaccination. The receptor source for this set is an adult in good health.

V usage is TRBV12-3 or TRBV12-4 and J usage is TRBJ2-5; D gene unclear. The CDR3 length is 13 residues. V lost 3 bases to trimming and J lost 2 bases, with 7 bases between them. The CDR3 DNA reads as TGTGCCAGCAGTTTTACAATACAAGAGACCCAGTACTTC. It yields the protein CASSFTIQETQYF.

The chain combines TRBV21-1 with TRBJ1-1; the tabulated D call, TRBD1, remains unverified against the DNA. TRBV21-1 is given as a pseudogene. The CDR3 runs 18 residues. The CDR3 nucleotides are TGTGCCAGCAGCAAAGAGACAGGGAAAAAATTAGAGAACACTGAAGCTTTCTTT. Translated, it gives CASSKETGKKLENTEAFF.

This chain links TRBV11-3 with TRBJ1-2; D may be TRBD1 (6 bases). The CDR3 sequence is 14 residues long. Germline V gene data show CDR1 as SGHNT and CDR2 as YENEEA. V lost 5 bases to trimming and J lost 4 bases, with 14 bases between them. The CDR3 DNA follows: TGTGCCAGCAGCCCGGAGACAGGTGCCTATGGCTACACCTTC. Translating gives CASSPETGAYGYTF.

This clone was seen only once. The rearrangement joins TRBV12-3 or TRBV12-4 to TRBJ2-7, with 7 positions matching TRBD1. With V trimmed by 4 bases and J by 4 bases, 4 bases remained unmatched. The CDR3 has 13 residues. The CDR3 loop reads CASSYRGTYEQYF. The CDR3 DNA is TGTGCCAGCAGTTACAGGGGTACATACGAGCAGTACTTC.

This chain uses TRBV18 with TRBJ1-6; 8 nucleotides agree with TRBD1. Germline V gene sequence: CDR1 KGHSH, CDR2 LQKENI. The CDR3 has 15 amino acids. Unmatched junction bases numbered 6, after V lost 5 bases and J lost 6 bases. CDR3 amino acids: CASSYGTGGNSPLHF. The CDR3 DNA reads as TGTGCCAGCTCATACGGGACAGGTGGTAATTCACCCCTCCACTTT.